The table lists the clone carrying this T cell receptor beta chain with many counts. As yet, its antigen is unknown. This entry belongs to a study of T cells in Graves' hyperthyroidism and ophthalmopathy. CDR1 is MNHEY and CDR2 is SMNVEV in the germline V gene (reference sequence). Trimming removed 4 bases from V and 6 bases from J, with 22 bases in between. The CDR3 is 17 residues long. Using RNA transcripts as the source, TCR beta CDR3 regions were amplified. When the TCR CDR3 underwent first-round RT-PCR, the HTBI primer set was used. TCRdb used MiXCR to reprocess the multiplex PCR reads, holding one entry per CDR3 protein. The data show nearly 600,000 distinct CDR3 sequences, with 11% to 15% seen just once and around 7% held by the top ten. Study findings and constraints: The model predicted ophthalmopathy a median around six months before onset.

The gene calls are TRBV27 and TRBJ2-1; TRBD2 is a possible D gene (5 bases). This TCR came from a woman aged 18-29 years with Graves' ophthalmopathy. The sample comprised blood. The CDR3 DNA sequence: TGTGCCAGCAGTTCCGGACTGGAGGCGATGATGATCAATGAGCAGTTCTTC. Its translation: CASSSGLEAMMINEQFF.